This TCR beta chain was observed in a study of neurological immune-mediated disorders. Time point here: technical triplicate 1. For this clonotype: As yet, its antigen is unknown.

Findings of the study overall: Private repertoires in all groups were suggested by the absence of shared CDR3 amino acid sequences among expanded clones across subjects.

The CDR3 runs 15 residues. Germline trimming cut 5 bases from V and 4 bases from J; bases unmatched to any gene: 10. CDR1 MNHEY and CDR2 SVGAGI come from the germline V gene. 5'RACE with 10-nucleotide random UMIs produced the cDNA. TCRdb reprocessed the 5' RACE reads with MiXCR, giving one entry per CDR3 protein. The data show about 38,000 distinct CDR3 sequences, roughly 11% seen once. The chain has TRBV6-5 and TRBJ1-2; TRBD1 matches at 7 bases. The source material was PBMCs. The TCR originated in a man between 60 and 75 years old with HTLV-1-associated myelopathy (HAM/TSP). CDR3 nucleotides: TGTGCCAGCAGTACTCCCCGACAGGGCCTCTATGGCTACACCTTC. It specifies CASSTPRQGLYGYTF.